Each of the 3 T cell receptor beta chains below was sequenced from the same sample in a study of T-cell reconstitution after alpha-beta-depleted transplantation in children. For TCRbeta, the library was prepared with unique molecular identifiers. TCRdb redid the calling of the PCR reads with MiXCR, one entry per CDR3 protein. The table includes 450,000 to 600,000 distinct CDR3 sequences, 13% detected once. Sequenced material: PBMCs, mostly from graft donor cells, taken 360 days after TCRalphabeta/CD19-depleted stem cell transplant. The receptors come from a male patient between 5 and 17 years old who had a stem cell transplant for acute myeloid leukemia, so the T cells may come from the graft donor.

This clonotype was observed at least ten times. The chain combines TRBV29-1 with TRBJ1-4, with TRBD1 identical over 7 bases. The ends lost 4 bases at V and 8 bases at J; junction bases unmatched: 4. This CDR3 is 12 amino acids long. CDR1 is SQVTM, CDR2 ANQGSEA, per germline. CDR3 in amino acids: CSVGQGGEKLFF. Here the CDR3 DNA reads TGCAGCGTTGGACAGGGTGGAGAAAAACTGTTTTTT.

About this clonotype itself: This may be a read error, as it is one base from a much larger clone. The genes are TRBV24-1 and TRBJ2-2; D possibly corresponds to TRBD2 (6 bases). Germline V gene data show CDR1 as KGHDR and CDR2 as SFDVKD. CDR3 size: 15 residues. The DNA for the CDR3 is TGTGCCACCAATGATGTGGGGACTGTAACCGGGGAGCTGTTTTTT. Translated, it gives CATNDVGTVTGELFF.

The genes are TRBV28 and TRBJ2-7; TRBD2 is a possible D gene (6 bases). The germline V gene encodes CDR1 MDHEN and CDR2 SYDVKM. With 4 bases removed from V and 2 bases from J, the gap between germline ends came to 12 bases. The CDR3 loop spans 14 amino acids. The CDR3: CASSSSGLPYEQYF. CDR3 nucleotides: TGTGCCAGCAGTTCGAGCGGGCTTCCCTACGAGCAGTACTTC.